The clone carrying this TCR beta chain came up a few times. Its matching antigen is unknown. Separate cDNA molecules each had unique molecular identifiers attached to them. TCRdb ran MiXCR on the 5' RACE reads and lists one entry per CDR3 protein. The sample shows more than 65,000 distinct CDR3 sequences, roughly an eighth of them seen only once. The data stem from a study of early T cells in non-severe SARS-CoV-2 infection. About the research overall: Bulk RNA from unsorted whole blood was sequenced; chains were unpaired. Study conclusions and caveats: The VDJdb matching leaned toward anti-spike CD8 responses and overlooked private and CD4 specificities.

Trimming pared 2 bases from V and 7 bases from J, leaving 3 bases between. Germline V lookup: CDR1 SGHNT, CDR2 YYREEE (reference sequence). The CDR3 has 10 amino acids. The sample consisted of whole blood. This chain connects TRBV5-4 to TRBJ1-2; no clear D. The sequence derives from an adult who was a healthcare worker with PCR-confirmed SARS-CoV-2 infection or an uninfected control (not recorded which). The CDR3, as DNA: TGTGCCAGCAGCTTCGGTGGCTACACCTTC. Encoded protein: CASSFGGYTF.